The clone carrying this T cell receptor (beta chain) has only one observation. No antigen is known for it. Profiling relied on immunoSEQ multiplex PCR, and the TCRdb table lists in-frame clones only, not all of them. The table records about 74,000 clones, 89% of them present only once. Germline V gene lookup returns CDR1 MNHEY and CDR2 SMNVEV (reference sequence). CDR3 length: 14 residues. Germline trimming cut 6 bases from V and 6 bases from J; bases unmatched to any gene: 6. The sample comes from a study of radiation and T cells in renal cell carcinoma. Study-wide results and limits: In blood, top tumor clones expanded by 2 weeks, shrinking by 4. No pretreatment tumor biopsies were available for baseline clonotypes.

As to time point: blood 4 weeks post-SBRT, at nephrectomy. Treatment in this sample: 15 Gy SBRT to primary tumor, nephrectomy 4 weeks later. Nephrectomy followed 15 Gy stereotactic body radiation by 4 weeks. This renal cell carcinoma was of the clear cell type. This receptor was identified in a woman aged 70-85 years with renal cell carcinoma. V is TRBV27 and J is TRBJ2-1, with 9 bases that match TRBD1. The source material was blood, sampled from a patient whose treatment included radiotherapy and nephrectomy. CDR3 sequence reads: CASRPGQGVNEQFF. CDR3 nucleotides: TGTGCCAGCAGACCGGGACAGGGAGTCAATGAGCAGTTCTTC.